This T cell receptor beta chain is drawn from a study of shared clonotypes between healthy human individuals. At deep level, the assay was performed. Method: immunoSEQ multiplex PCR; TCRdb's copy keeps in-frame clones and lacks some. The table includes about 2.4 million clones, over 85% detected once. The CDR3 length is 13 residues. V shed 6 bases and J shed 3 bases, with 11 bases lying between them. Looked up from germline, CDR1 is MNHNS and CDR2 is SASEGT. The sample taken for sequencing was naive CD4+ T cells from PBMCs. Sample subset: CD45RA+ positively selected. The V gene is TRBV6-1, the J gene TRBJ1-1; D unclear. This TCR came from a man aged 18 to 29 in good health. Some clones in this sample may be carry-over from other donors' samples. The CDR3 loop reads CASSPHGDTEAFF. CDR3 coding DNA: TGTGCCAGCAGCCCCCACGGAGACACTGAAGCTTTCTTT.